Reported below is one TCR beta chain. As yet, its antigen is unknown. The data were taken from a study of cytomegalovirus exposure and HLA in healthy donors. Whole-study findings and limits: Sequencing likely caused a cluster of highly shared sequence variants. On later analysis, the bulk of CMV-associated TCR beta chains appeared to be HLA-restricted. Some V segments, including TRBV6-2 and TRBV6-3, were excluded as indistinguishable.

The germline CDR1 and CDR2 sequences are SGHRS and YFSETQ. The CDR3 is 15 residues long. J gave up 5 bases and V 4 bases, and 9 bases lay outside the gene matches. PCR involved 60 Vbeta and 13 Jbeta primers. TCRdb's copy holds only in-frame clones and misses some; the assay was immunoSEQ multiplex PCR. The sample shows about 200,000 clones, roughly 80% of them seen only once. The chain uses TRBV5-1 and TRBJ2-5; 9 bases map to TRBD2. This clonotype originated in a girl aged 2 to 9 in good health and CMV-seronegative. Sequencing was performed on PBMCs. The DNA of the CDR3 is TGCGCCAGCAGCCCGGGATCTAGCGGGGCGGAGACCCAGTACTTC. This translates into CASSPGSSGAETQYF.